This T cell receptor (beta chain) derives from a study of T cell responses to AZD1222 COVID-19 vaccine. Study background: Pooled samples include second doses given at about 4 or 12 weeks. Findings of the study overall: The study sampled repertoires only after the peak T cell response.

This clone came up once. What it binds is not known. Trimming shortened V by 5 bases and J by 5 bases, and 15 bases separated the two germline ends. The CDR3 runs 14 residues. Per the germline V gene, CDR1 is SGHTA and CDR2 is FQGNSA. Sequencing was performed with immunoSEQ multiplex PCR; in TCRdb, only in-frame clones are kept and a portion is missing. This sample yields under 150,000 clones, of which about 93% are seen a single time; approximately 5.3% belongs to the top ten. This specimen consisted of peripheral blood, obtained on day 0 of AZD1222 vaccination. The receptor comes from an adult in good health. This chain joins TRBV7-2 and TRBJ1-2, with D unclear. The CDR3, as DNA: TGTGCCAGCAGCCCTTACCGTACAGCTTATGGCTACACCTTC. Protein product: CASSPYRTAYGYTF.